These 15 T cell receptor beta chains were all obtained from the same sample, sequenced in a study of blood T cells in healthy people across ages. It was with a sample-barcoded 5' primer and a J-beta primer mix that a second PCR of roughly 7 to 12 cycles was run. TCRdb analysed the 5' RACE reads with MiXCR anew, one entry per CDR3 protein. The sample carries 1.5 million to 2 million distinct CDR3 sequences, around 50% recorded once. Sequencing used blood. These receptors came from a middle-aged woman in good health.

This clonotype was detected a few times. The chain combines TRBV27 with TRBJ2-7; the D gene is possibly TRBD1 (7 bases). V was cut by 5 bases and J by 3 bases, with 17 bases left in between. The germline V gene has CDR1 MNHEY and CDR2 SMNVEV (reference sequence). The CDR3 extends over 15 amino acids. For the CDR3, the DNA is TGTGCCAGCAGTCCGCGGGCGGGACAGAGCTACGAGCAGTACTTC. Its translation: CASSPRAGQSYEQYF.

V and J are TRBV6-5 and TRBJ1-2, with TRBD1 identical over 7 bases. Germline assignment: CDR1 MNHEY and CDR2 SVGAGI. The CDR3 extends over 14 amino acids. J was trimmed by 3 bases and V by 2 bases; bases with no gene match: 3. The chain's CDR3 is CASSYGDSHYGYTF. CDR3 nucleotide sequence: TGTGCCAGCAGTTACGGGGACAGTCACTATGGCTACACCTTC.

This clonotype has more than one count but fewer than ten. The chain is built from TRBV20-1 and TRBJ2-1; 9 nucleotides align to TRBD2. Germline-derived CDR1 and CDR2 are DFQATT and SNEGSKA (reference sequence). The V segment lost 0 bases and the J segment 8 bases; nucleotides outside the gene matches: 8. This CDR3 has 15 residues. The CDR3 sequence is CSARDGAGGRHEQFF. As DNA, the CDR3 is TGCAGTGCTAGAGATGGGGCGGGGGGGAGACATGAGCAGTTCTTC.

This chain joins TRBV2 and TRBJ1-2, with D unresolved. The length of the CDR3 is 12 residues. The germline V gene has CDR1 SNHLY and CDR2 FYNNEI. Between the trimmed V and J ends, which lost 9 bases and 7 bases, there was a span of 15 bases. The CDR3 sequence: CASSDWSCGYTF. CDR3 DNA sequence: TGTGCCAGTTCCGATTGGAGTTGTGGCTACACCTTC. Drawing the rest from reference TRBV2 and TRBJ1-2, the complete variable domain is EPEVTQTPSHQVTQMGQEVILRCVPISNHLYFYWYRQILGQKVEFLVSFYNNEISEKSEIFDDQFSVERPDGSNFTLKIRSTKLEDSAMYFCASSDWSCGYTFGSGTRLTVV.

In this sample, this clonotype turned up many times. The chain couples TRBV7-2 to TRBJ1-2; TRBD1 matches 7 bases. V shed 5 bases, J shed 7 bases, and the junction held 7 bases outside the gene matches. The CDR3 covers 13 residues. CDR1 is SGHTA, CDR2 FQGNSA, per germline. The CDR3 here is CASSRDRVGGYTF. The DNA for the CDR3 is TGTGCCAGCAGCCGCGACAGGGTTGGTGGCTACACCTTC.

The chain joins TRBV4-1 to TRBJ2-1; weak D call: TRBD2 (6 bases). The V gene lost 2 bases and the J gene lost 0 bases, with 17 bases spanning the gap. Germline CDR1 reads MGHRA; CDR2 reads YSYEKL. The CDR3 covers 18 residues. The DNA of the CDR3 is TGCGCCAGCAGCCAACCCTGGGGCGTAGCGGACTCCTACAATGAGCAGTTCTTC. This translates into CASSQPWGVADSYNEQFF.

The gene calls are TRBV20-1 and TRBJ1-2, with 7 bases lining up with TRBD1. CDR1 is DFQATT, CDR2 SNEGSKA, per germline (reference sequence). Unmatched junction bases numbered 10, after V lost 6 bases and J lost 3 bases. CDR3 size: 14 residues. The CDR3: CSAGGDRVDYGYTF. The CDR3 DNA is TGCAGTGCAGGGGGCGACAGGGTAGACTATGGCTACACCTTC.

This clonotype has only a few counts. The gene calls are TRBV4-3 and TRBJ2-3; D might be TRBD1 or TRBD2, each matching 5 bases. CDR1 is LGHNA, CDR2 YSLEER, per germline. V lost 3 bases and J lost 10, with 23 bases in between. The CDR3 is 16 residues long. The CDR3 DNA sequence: TGCGCCAGCAGCCAGCAACCGGGACCCTCGGGTGGTGCGCAGTATTTT. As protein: CASSQQPGPSGGAQYF.

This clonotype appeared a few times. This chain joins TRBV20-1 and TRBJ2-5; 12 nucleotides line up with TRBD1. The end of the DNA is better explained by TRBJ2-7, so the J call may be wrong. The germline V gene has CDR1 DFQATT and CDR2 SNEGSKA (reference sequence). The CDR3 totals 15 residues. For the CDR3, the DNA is TGCAGTGCACATTTAGGGACAGGGGGCCTGGGCGAGCAGTACTTC. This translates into CSAHLGTGGLGEQYF.

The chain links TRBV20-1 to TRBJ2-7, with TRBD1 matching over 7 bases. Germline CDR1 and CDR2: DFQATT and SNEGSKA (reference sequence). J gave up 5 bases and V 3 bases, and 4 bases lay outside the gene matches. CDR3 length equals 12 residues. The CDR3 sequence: CSASQGGDEQYF. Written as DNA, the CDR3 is TGCAGTGCTAGTCAAGGGGGCGACGAGCAGTACTTC.

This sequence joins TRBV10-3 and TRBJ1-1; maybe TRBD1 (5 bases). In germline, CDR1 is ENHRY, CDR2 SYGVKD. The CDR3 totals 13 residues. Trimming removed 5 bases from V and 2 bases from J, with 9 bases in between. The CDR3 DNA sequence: TGTGCCATCAGTTCGGACACAAACACTGAAGCTTTCTTT. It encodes CAISSDTNTEAFF.

The CDR3 coding sequence is TGTGCCAGCTCACCCGGGACAGGGCCTCATCAGCCCCAGCATTTT. The encoded protein is CASSPGTGPHQPQHF. The rearrangement joins TRBV18 to TRBJ1-5; 9 nucleotides match TRBD1. Germline V gene data show CDR1 as KGHSH and CDR2 as LQKENI. V lost 3 bases and J lost 5; bases outside the gene matches: 5. CDR3 length: 15 residues.

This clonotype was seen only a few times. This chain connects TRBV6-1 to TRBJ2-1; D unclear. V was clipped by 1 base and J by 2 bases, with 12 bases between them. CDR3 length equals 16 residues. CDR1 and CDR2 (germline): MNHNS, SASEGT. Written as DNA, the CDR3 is TGTGCCAGCAGTGAAGACAGTAACCCACCCTACAATGAGCAGTTCTTC. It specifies CASSEDSNPPYNEQFF.

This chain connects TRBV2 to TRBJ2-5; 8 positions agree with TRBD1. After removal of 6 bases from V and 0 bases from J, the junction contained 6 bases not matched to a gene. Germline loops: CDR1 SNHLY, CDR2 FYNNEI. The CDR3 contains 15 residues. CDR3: CASRRTGLYQETQYF. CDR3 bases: TGTGCCAGCAGACGGACAGGGTTGTACCAAGAGACCCAGTACTTC.

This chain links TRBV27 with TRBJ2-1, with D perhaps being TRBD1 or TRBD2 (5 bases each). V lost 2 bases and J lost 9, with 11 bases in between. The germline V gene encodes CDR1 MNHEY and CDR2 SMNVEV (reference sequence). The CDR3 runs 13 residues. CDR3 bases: TGTGCCAGCAGTTTACGTCCAGGGAGTGAGCAGTTCTTC. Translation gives CASSLRPGSEQFF.